A selection of T cell receptor beta chains follows, all from one sample in a study of T cell repertoires in cytomegalovirus infection. No antigens are known for them. MiXCR, run by TCRdb on the reads, gives a single entry per CDR3 protein. Of 400,000 to 600,000 distinct CDR3 sequences in the sample, about 39% are singletons; the top ten hold around 44%. The specimen was cultured PBMCs, collected from culture after CMV antigen stimulation. These receptors originate from a human donor in good health (CMV status not recorded). Some clones in this sample may be carry-over from other donors' samples. Both conserved end residues are part of each CDR3. Fields, in order: CDR3 length, V gene, J gene, D gene, clone size, CDR3 DNA, CDR3 protein. D genes are given only for firm matches. Some rows have no size entry. The others give once, few or many, or a class for an expanded clone.

>16|TRBV7-6|TRBJ2-1|.|few
TGTGCCAGCAGCTCGACTGTGGACAGAGGTGGGAATGAGCAGTTCTTC
CASSSTVDRGGNEQFF
>16|TRBV7-6|TRBJ2-1|.|few
TGTGCCAGCAGCTCCGAGACTGCGGGGAGCATCAATGAGCAGTTCTTC
CASSSETAGSINEQFF
>18|TRBV28|TRBJ2-7|.|.
TGTGCCAGCAGTTTCCCGGCTGTGAACCGGGACGGATCCTACGAGCAGTACTTC
CASSFPAVNRDGSYEQYF
>15|TRBV6-6|TRBJ1-5|.|few
TGTGCCAGCAGTTACATCAGTCCTGGCAATCAGCCCCAGCATTTT
CASSYISPGNQPQHF
>16|TRBV11-3|TRBJ2-1|TRBD2|.
TGTGCCAGCAGCGAAGCAGGGACTAGCGGGCACAATGAGCAGTTCTTC
CASSEAGTSGHNEQFF
>13|TRBV6-1|TRBJ2-7|.|few
TGTGCCAGCAGTCCGGGCCTGGGTTACGAGCAGTACTTC
CASSPGLGYEQYF
>15|TRBV7-2|TRBJ1-2|TRBD1|few
TGTGCCAGCAGCACCCGGGACAGGGGATATAATGGCTACACCTTC
CASSTRDRGYNGYTF
>16|TRBV6-1|TRBJ1-3|.|.
TGTGCCAGCAGTGAAGTTCGGCGCGCTACTGGAAACACCATATATTTT
CASSEVRRATGNTIYF
>12|TRBV19|TRBJ2-1|.|few
TGTGCCAGTAGTATAGTTGGATATGAGCAGTTCTTC
CASSIVGYEQFF
>12|TRBV12-3/TRBV12-4|TRBJ1-1|.|few
TGTGCCAGCAGTCAACCACAGGGTACCGCTTTCTTT
CASSQPQGTAFF
>15|TRBV5-6|TRBJ2-7|TRBD1|once
TGTGTCAGCAGCCGTCCGGGACAGGGCTCCTACGAGCAGTACTTC
CVSSRPGQGSYEQYF
>13|TRBV18|TRBJ1-1|TRBD1|.
TGTGCCAGCTCACCCACAGGGGACGCTGAAGCTTTCTTT
CASSPTGDAEAFF
>14|TRBV20-1|TRBJ2-5|.|few
TGCAGTGCCCCCCCAGGAGAGTACCAAGAGACCCAGTACTTC
CSAPPGEYQETQYF
>14|TRBV10-3|TRBJ1-2|.|.
TGTGCCATACGGACAGCAAGGGCTACTATGGTCTACACCTTC
CAIRTARATMVYTF
>13|TRBV5-1|TRBJ1-1|.|.
TGCGCCAGCAGCTTGGCATGGACAGCAGAAGCTTTCTTT
CASSLAWTAEAFF
>15|TRBV4-1|TRBJ1-1|.|.
TGTGACAGCAGCCAAGGCGATCCAATGAACACTGAAGCTTTCTTT
CDSSQGDPMNTEAFF
>16|TRBV11-3|TRBJ2-1|TRBD1|.
TGTGCCAGCAGCCGCTCGCATCAGGGGGCGTACAATGAGCAGTTCTTC
CASSRSHQGAYNEQFF
>16|TRBV7-6|TRBJ2-7|TRBD2|few
TGTGCCAGCAGCCTCGGCCCAAGCGGGAGAGCCTACGAGCAGTACTTC
CASSLGPSGRAYEQYF
>17|TRBV7-6|TRBJ2-3|TRBD2|.
TGTGCCAGCAGCCCAAGACTAGCGGGGGTACACCCAGATACGCAGTATTTT
CASSPRLAGVHPDTQYF
>14|TRBV6-6|TRBJ1-1|TRBD1|few
TGTGCCAGCAGTCGACAGGGGATAAACACTGAAGCTTTCTTT
CASSRQGINTEAFF
>16|TRBV7-2|TRBJ2-1|TRBD2|few
TGTGCCAGCAGCTTACATCCTAGCGGGGGGGCGAGAGAGCAGTTCTTC
CASSLHPSGGAREQFF
>13|TRBV19|TRBJ1-4|.|.
TGTGCCAGTATAGGGCCGAATAATGAAAAACTGTTTTTT
CASIGPNNEKLFF
>14|TRBV18|TRBJ1-2|.|.
TGTGCCAGCTCACCAGGGGTGGCAGCCTATGGCTACACCTTC
CASSPGVAAYGYTF
>15|TRBV29-1|TRBJ2-1|.|.
TGCAGCGTTGATTTAGGGTCAGGGGCAATCAATGAGCAGTTCTTC
CSVDLGSGAINEQFF
>17|TRBV7-9|TRBJ2-7|TRBD1|.
TGTGCCAGCAGCTTACGGGGTACCGGGACAGGGTTCTACGAGCAGTACTTC
CASSLRGTGTGFYEQYF
>14|TRBV7-2|TRBJ1-1|.|.
TGTGCCAGCAGCTTAGGCCCAGGGAGCACTGAAGCTTTCTTT
CASSLGPGSTEAFF
>15|TRBV7-2|TRBJ2-1|TRBD2|many
TGTGCCAGCAGCATGACTAGCGGGGGATACAATGAGCAGTTCTTC
CASSMTSGGYNEQFF
>15|TRBV11-2|TRBJ1-2|TRBD1|few
TGTGCCAGCAGCCCTTCGGGACAGGGTAACTATGGCTACACCTTC
CASSPSGQGNYGYTF
>14|TRBV24-1|TRBJ2-1|.|.
TGTGCCACCCGCCATCGGGACTCCTACAATGAGCAGTTCTTC
CATRHRDSYNEQFF
>14|TRBV27|TRBJ2-1|.|.
TGTGCCAGCAGTTTATCTTGGGAGAACAATGAGCAGTTCTTC
CASSLSWENNEQFF
>17|TRBV25-1|TRBJ2-7|.|.
TGTGCCAGCAGTGACGACGGTGTCAAAATAGGCTCCTACGAGCAGTACTTC
CASSDDGVKIGSYEQYF
>17|TRBV4-1|TRBJ2-7|.|few
TGCGCCAGCAGCCAAGAGGCCGGGGGCAGGAAAACCTACGAGCAGTACTTC
CASSQEAGGRKTYEQYF
>11|TRBV7-2|TRBJ2-2|.|.
TGTGCCAGCAGCTTCTACGGGGAGCTGTTTTTT
CASSFYGELFF
>13|TRBV7-8|TRBJ2-3|TRBD1|.
TGTGCCAACGGACAGGGGGTCGCAGATACGCAGTATTTT
CANGQGVADTQYF
>15|TRBV6-1|TRBJ2-5|.|few
TGTGCCAGCAGTATCCGCCAGGGGAGTTGGGAGACCCAGTACTTC
CASSIRQGSWETQYF
>15|TRBV7-9|TRBJ2-1|.|.
TGTGCCAGCAGCCCCGTAGGGGCCAGGAGCAATGAGCAGTTCTTC
CASSPVGARSNEQFF
>15|TRBV11-2|TRBJ2-7|.|.
TGTGCCAGCAGCTTAGCATTCGGACCGCGCTACGAGCAGTACTTC
CASSLAFGPRYEQYF
>12|TRBV28|TRBJ1-5|TRBD1|.
TGTGCCAGCGGGGCAGGGGGCCGGCCCCAGCATTTT
CASGAGGRPQHF
>14|TRBV7-9|TRBJ2-1|.|once
TGTGCCAGCAGCTTACGACTAGCCTACAATGAGCAGTTCTTC
CASSLRLAYNEQFF
>15|TRBV7-2|TRBJ2-7|.|.
TGTGCCAGCAGCTTACCGCGGGACTGGGCCTACGAGCAGTACTTC
CASSLPRDWAYEQYF
>12|TRBV15|TRBJ1-5|.|.
TGTGCCACCAGCGGCTTGGCTCAGCCCCAGCATTTT
CATSGLAQPQHF
>20|TRBV7-2|TRBJ1-6|.|.
TGTGCCAGCAGCTTATTGGGGTCGGCGTGGGGGAGCTCCTATAATTCACCCCTCCACTTT
CASSLLGSAWGSSYNSPLHF
>13|TRBV7-6|TRBJ2-5|TRBD2|many
TGTGCCAGCAGCTTGGGAGGGAAAGAGACCCAGTACTTC
CASSLGGKETQYF
>15|TRBV20-1|TRBJ1-1|TRBD1|.
TGCAGTGCTAGAGATATTAGGACAGGCGGCCCTGAAGCTTTCTTT
CSARDIRTGGPEAFF
>12|TRBV6-1|TRBJ2-7|TRBD1|many
TGTGCCAGCAACGACAGGGGTTACGAGCAGTACTTC
CASNDRGYEQYF
>18|TRBV11-2|TRBJ2-3|.|few
TGTGCCAGCAGCTTTAGCTCGTGGAACAGCGAGAGCACAGATACGCAGTATTTT
CASSFSSWNSESTDTQYF
>15|TRBV7-6|TRBJ2-7|TRBD2|.
TGTGCCAGCAGATCGCGCGGGGGGGTGTCCTACGAGCAGTACTTC
CASRSRGGVSYEQYF
>15|TRBV6-6|TRBJ1-5|.|.
TGTGCCAGCAGTTACTCGATTTCGAGGGATCAGCCCCAGCATTTT
CASSYSISRDQPQHF
>13|TRBV28|TRBJ1-2|.|.
TGTGCCAGCAGTTTTCGGGGGAACTATGGCTACACCTTC
CASSFRGNYGYTF
>12|TRBV6-1|TRBJ1-5|.|.
TGTGCCAGCAGCCGCGGAGAGGAGCCCCAGCATTTT
CASSRGEEPQHF
>14|TRBV7-3|TRBJ2-7|TRBD1|once
TGTGCCAGCACCCTGGCGCAGGGGGTTGACGAGCAGTACTTC
CASTLAQGVDEQYF
>12|TRBV7-9|TRBJ1-2|.|few
TGTGCCAGCAGCTCGGACAGCTATGGCTACACCTTC
CASSSDSYGYTF
>14|TRBV6-2/TRBV6-3|TRBJ1-1|.|.
TGTGCCAGCAGGCGACACCCTGGGGACACTGAAGCTTTCTTT
CASRRHPGDTEAFF
>16|TRBV7-8|TRBJ2-1|.|.
TGTGCCAGCAGCTTAGCCACTAGCTCCGACTACAATGAGCAGTTCTTC
CASSLATSSDYNEQFF
>13|TRBV19|TRBJ1-2|.|few
TGTGCCAGTAGTATAGGTGGAACGGATGGCTACACCTTC
CASSIGGTDGYTF
>15|TRBV7-6|TRBJ1-5|.|few
TGTGCCAGCAGCTTGTCAGACCCAAGCAATCAGCCCCAGCATTTT
CASSLSDPSNQPQHF
>16|TRBV7-8|TRBJ2-7|.|few
TGTGCCAGCAGCTCAATCAGACTTGGAGAGCCGTACGAGCAGTACTTC
CASSSIRLGEPYEQYF